This T cell receptor beta chain originates from a study of CD4 and CD8 cells across lung adenocarcinoma regions. The V and J ends lost 7 bases and 4 bases, in that order; junction bases with no gene match: 6. CDR3 length: 15 residues. Looked up from germline, CDR1 is MNHNS and CDR2 is SASEGT. TCRdb re-derived calls from the PCR reads in MiXCR, one entry per CDR3 protein. Among about 11,000 distinct CDR3 sequences listed, around 59% were seen once. Localized lung adenocarcinoma, a non-small cell lung cancer, affected the donors. The receptor was isolated from a male donor with lung adenocarcinoma. The CD4 and CD8 labels of this study may be unreliable. The specimen was CD8+ T cells from the margin of a lung tumor. V usage is TRBV6-1 and J usage is TRBJ2-1; TRBD2 aligns across 11 bases. CDR3 sequence: CASNLGTSGYNEQFF. CDR3 in DNA: TGTGCCAGCAACCTCGGGACTAGCGGATACAATGAGCAGTTCTTC.